The 20 T cell receptor beta chains given below trace back to one sample, sequenced in a study of technical replicates of blood from several donors. Profiled with immunoSEQ multiplex PCR; TCRdb holds only in-frame clones, not every one. In the table there are about 89,000 clones, roughly 93% of which are singletons. Input material: T cells isolated from PBMCs. All receptors come from a human donor in good health.

The chain employs TRBV29-1 and TRBJ1-2; possible D gene TRBD1, 6 bases. The ends were cut back, 1 base at V and 3 bases at J, with 9 bases in the middle. Germline V gene data show CDR1 as SQVTM and CDR2 as ANQGSEA. This CDR3 is built from 13 residues. The CDR3 DNA reads TGCAGCGTTGAAGGTGACAGGTACTATGGCTACACCTTC. Protein product: CSVEGDRYYGYTF.

This chain joins TRBV7-2 and TRBJ2-2; D is unclear. Trimming took off 8 bases at V and 7 bases at J, with 11 bases between the two ends. From germline, CDR1 is SGHTA and CDR2 FQGNSA. This CDR3 is built from 12 residues. This CDR3 reads CASLRRSGELFF. CDR3 DNA: TGTGCCAGCCTCAGAAGGAGCGGGGAGCTGTTTTTT.

The chain employs TRBV19 and TRBJ1-3; perhaps TRBD1 as D (5 bases). The CDR3 consists of 16 residues. CDR1 is LNHDA, CDR2 SQIVND, per germline (reference sequence). V lost 0 bases, J lost 5 bases, and 14 bases lay in between. The CDR3 protein is CASSIDHSQGRNTIYF. As DNA, the CDR3 is TGTGCCAGTAGTATAGATCATAGCCAGGGTCGAAACACCATATATTTT.

This CDR3 is CASSYEAAYGYTF. The CDR3 DNA is TGTGCCAGCAGTTATGAGGCAGCCTATGGCTACACCTTC. The chain employs TRBV6-5 and TRBJ1-2; D uncertain. Germline V CDR1 and CDR2: MNHEY, SVGAGI. The V and J ends lost 3 bases and 4 bases respectively, with 9 bases between them. The CDR3 has 13 amino acids.

The table lists this clone with a few counts. This sequence joins TRBV7-2 and TRBJ1-2; 7 bases line up with TRBD1. V dropped 4 bases and J dropped 2; count of bases not matched to a gene: 7. Germline V lookup: CDR1 SGHTA, CDR2 FQGNSA. The CDR3 loop spans 15 amino acids. The CDR3 is CASSSQVQGNYGYTF. CDR3 nucleotide sequence: TGTGCCAGCAGCTCTCAGGTACAGGGGAACTATGGCTACACCTTC. The full variable domain, its missing parts supplied by reference TRBV7-2 and TRBJ1-2, is GAGVSQSPSNKVTEKGKDVELRCDPISGHTALYWYRQSLGQGLEFLIYFQGNSAPDKSGLPSDRFSAERTGGSVSTLTIQRTQQEDSAVYLCASSSQVQGNYGYTFGSGTRLTVV.

The chain combines TRBV7-9 with TRBJ2-2, with unresolved D. This CDR3 spans 17 amino acids. V dropped 8 bases and J dropped 0 bases, with 19 bases sitting between them. CDR1 and CDR2 from the germline V gene are SEHNR and FQNEAQ (reference sequence). This CDR3 is CASPSPYSHPNTGELFF. As DNA, the CDR3 is TGTGCCAGCCCTTCCCCCTACAGCCACCCGAACACCGGGGAGCTGTTTTTT. Together with reference TRBV7-9 and TRBJ2-2, the CDR3 gives the full variable domain: DTGVSQNPRHKITKRGQNVTFRCDPISEHNRLYWYRQTLGQGPEFLTYFQNEAQLEKSRLLSDRFSAERPKGSFSTLEIQRTEQGDSAMYLCASPSPYSHPNTGELFFGEGSRLTVL.

The V and J genes are TRBV6-5 and TRBJ1-1; the D is unclear. The ends were cut back, 2 bases at V and 2 bases at J, with 9 bases in the middle. The CDR3 consists of 14 residues. Germline lookup yields CDR1 MNHEY and CDR2 SVGAGI. The CDR3 DNA follows: TGTGCCAGCAGTTACGGGCAGACCAACACTGAAGCTTTCTTT. It translates to CASSYGQTNTEAFF.

This clone was seen a handful of times. The genes are TRBV2 and TRBJ2-1; 7 nucleotides match TRBD2. From germline, CDR1 is SNHLY and CDR2 FYNNEI. V dropped 5 bases and J dropped 11; count of bases not matched to a gene: 6. The length of the CDR3 is 12 residues. The CDR3 is CASSPPGGKQFF. The CDR3 coding sequence is TGTGCCAGCAGTCCTCCGGGGGGAAAGCAGTTCTTC.

The CDR3 spells CASSMAGRYGYTF. CDR3 nucleotides: TGTGCCAGCAGTATGGCAGGCAGATATGGCTACACCTTC. The V and J genes are TRBV28 and TRBJ1-2; D uncertain. The CDR3 extends over 13 amino acids. Germline V CDR1 and CDR2: MDHEN, SYDVKM. The V end was cut by 5 bases, the J end by 5 bases, with 12 bases between.

V and J are TRBV7-2 and TRBJ1-5, with 8 positions matching TRBD1. The CDR3 totals 15 residues. Germline assignment: CDR1 SGHTA and CDR2 FQGNSA. V lost 4 bases to trimming and J lost 3 bases; unmatched junction nucleotides: 5. In DNA form, the CDR3 reads TGTGCCAGCAGCTCACAGGGGGTAACCAATCAGCCCCAGCATTTT. Protein product: CASSSQGVTNQPQHF.

The chain combines TRBV10-3 with TRBJ1-2, with D tentatively TRBD1 (6 bases). The V gene's germline CDR1 is ENHRY and CDR2 SYGVKD. The CDR3 runs 14 residues. Trimming removed 6 bases at V and 2 bases at J, with 13 bases between. CDR3 nucleotides: TGTGCCATCAGCGATAGACAGGCCAACTATGGCTACACCTTC. Its protein is CAISDRQANYGYTF.

This sequence joins TRBV19 and TRBJ2-1, with 8 bases fitting TRBD2. This CDR3 spans 15 amino acids. CDR1 and CDR2 from the germline V gene are LNHDA and SQIVND (reference sequence). The J segment lost 5 bases and the V segment lost 3 bases, leaving 6 bases of the junction unmatched. The DNA of the CDR3 is TGTGCCAGTAGTATGAACGGGAGGGATGACAATGAGCAGTTCTTC. It yields the protein CASSMNGRDDNEQFF.

The chain uses TRBV6-1 and TRBJ2-5; TRBD2 might be the D (5 bases). The CDR3 consists of 11 residues. CDR1 and CDR2 from the germline V gene are MNHNS and SASEGT. V was cut by 11 bases and J by 5 bases, with 12 bases left in between. The CDR3 DNA sequence: TGTGCCGGGAGTATCGGTGAGACCCAGTACTTC. It codes for CAGSIGETQYF.

The rearrangement uses TRBV5-4 and TRBJ1-5; D is unresolved. Germline V CDR1 and CDR2: SGHNT, YYREEE (reference sequence). Trimming removed 0 bases at V and 4 bases at J, with 8 bases between. CDR3 length: 14 residues. The CDR3 DNA follows: TGTGCCAGCAGCTTGGAAGGAGTTAATCAGCCCCAGCATTTT. Translation gives CASSLEGVNQPQHF.

The chain has TRBV5-1 and TRBJ2-7; 11 bases line up with TRBD2. V trimming: 4 bases; J trimming: 0 bases; junction bases outside the gene matches: 6. The CDR3 has 16 residues. Per germline, CDR1 SGHRS and CDR2 YFSETQ. The CDR3 loop reads CASSPLTSGTSYEQYF. The CDR3 bases are TGCGCCAGCAGCCCCCTGACTAGCGGGACCTCCTACGAGCAGTACTTC.

The chain carries TRBV7-6 and TRBJ1-2; 7 bases align to TRBD1. Germline loops: CDR1 SGHVS, CDR2 FNYEAQ. V shed 5 bases, J shed 6 bases, and the junction held 18 bases outside the gene matches. This CDR3 spans 17 amino acids. Here the CDR3 reads CASSPVVTGDPKNGYTF. The CDR3 region has the DNA TGTGCCAGCAGCCCAGTGGTCACAGGGGACCCCAAAAATGGCTACACCTTC.

This clone was observed a single time. V gene TRBV5-1 combines with J gene TRBJ2-3; 8 bases line up with TRBD1. The ends lost 3 bases at V and 0 bases at J; junction bases unmatched: 3. This CDR3 spans 15 amino acids. Germline-derived CDR1 and CDR2 are SGHRS and YFSETQ. The CDR3, as DNA: TGCGCCAGCAGCTCTAGGACAGGGAGCACAGATACGCAGTATTTT. Translated, it gives CASSSRTGSTDTQYF.

The V gene is TRBV18, the J gene TRBJ2-2; 8 bases fit TRBD1. This CDR3 has 17 amino acids. Trimming cost V 3 bases and J 1 base; bases outside gene matches: 7. Germline loops: CDR1 KGHSH, CDR2 LQKENI. CDR3 DNA: TGTGCCAGCTCACCGCTAGAAGGACAGGGGAACACCGGGGAGCTGTTTTTT. Its translation: CASSPLEGQGNTGELFF.

This chain joins TRBV28 and TRBJ2-3; perhaps TRBD2 as D (6 bases). CDR3 length: 14 residues. V was trimmed by 7 bases and J by 2 bases, leaving 13 bases between them. Germline V gene data show CDR1 as MDHEN and CDR2 as SYDVKM. CDR3 nucleotides: TGTGCCAGCACCCTGGGACTTTCCACAGATACGCAGTATTTT. Its protein is CASTLGLSTDTQYF.

With respect to this clone: A read error may account for a junction end that differs from germline. The V gene is TRBV7-7, the J gene TRBJ2-1, with D tentatively TRBD1 (6 bases). CDR1 is SSHAT and CDR2 is FNYEAQ in the germline V gene (reference sequence). This CDR3 comprises 15 residues. This CDR3 is CASSLGAGDYNEQFF. The CDR3 DNA sequence: TGTGCTAGCAGCTTAGGGGCAGGGGACTACAATGAGCAGTTCTTC.